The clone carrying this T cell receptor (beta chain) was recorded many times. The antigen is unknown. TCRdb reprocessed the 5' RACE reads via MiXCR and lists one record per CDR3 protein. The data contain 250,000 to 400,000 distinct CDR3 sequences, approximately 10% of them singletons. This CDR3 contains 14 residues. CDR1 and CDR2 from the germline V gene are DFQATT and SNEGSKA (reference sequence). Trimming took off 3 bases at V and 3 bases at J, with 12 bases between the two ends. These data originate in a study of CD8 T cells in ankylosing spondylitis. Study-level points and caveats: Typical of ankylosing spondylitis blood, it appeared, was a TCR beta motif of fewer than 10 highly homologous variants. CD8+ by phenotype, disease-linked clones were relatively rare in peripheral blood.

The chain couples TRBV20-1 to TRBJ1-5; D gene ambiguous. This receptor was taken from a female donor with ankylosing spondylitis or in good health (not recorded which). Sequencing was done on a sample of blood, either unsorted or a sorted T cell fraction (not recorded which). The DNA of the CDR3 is TGCAGTGCTAGCAGCCGGAGTTTCAATCAGCCCCAGCATTTT. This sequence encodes CSASSRSFNQPQHF.